The rows below give T cell receptor beta chains drawn from one sample of a study of cytomegalovirus exposure and HLA in healthy donors. Using immunoSEQ multiplex PCR, the repertoire was profiled, and TCRdb retains in-frame clones only, with some absent. Found here are more than 100,000 clones, approximately 80% of them singletons; the top ten hold around 1.5%. The sequenced material came from PBMCs. These receptors were obtained from a woman aged 40 to 55 in good health and CMV-seronegative. The CDR3 runs from the conserved cysteine through the conserved F or W. D genes are given only for firm matches. The listing skips clone size in some rows; elsewhere it reads once, few, many or a size class.

J	D	size	V	DNA	CDR3
TRBJ2-7	TRBD1	-	TRBV7-2	TGTGCCACTTCCGGGACAGGCGTGTACGAGCAGTACTTC	CATSGTGVYEQYF
TRBJ1-1	TRBD1	-	TRBV9	TGTGCCAGCAGCCCCCAGACAGGGGGCGCGGAGACTTTCTTT	CASSPQTGGAETFF
TRBJ1-2	-	-	TRBV4-1	TGCGCCAGCAGCCAGATAGGCGGCCTCCGCTTCGGAGGCTACACCTTC	CASSQIGGLRFGGYTF
TRBJ1-6	-	-	TRBV29-1	TGCAGCGTTGAAGAGGGTGAGGAAGGACCCCTCCACTTT	CSVEEGEEGPLHF
TRBJ2-1	-	-	TRBV2	TGTGCCAGCAGTGACAACCGGTCCTACAATGAGCAGTTCTTC	CASSDNRSYNEQFF
TRBJ2-1	TRBD1	few	TRBV15	TGTGCCACCAGCAGAGACGGACAGGGGGGTGATGAGCAGTTCTTC	CATSRDGQGGDEQFF
TRBJ1-1	-	-	TRBV9	TGTGCCAGCAGCCGGGGAGGGGGTAACACTGAAGCTTTCTTT	CASSRGGGNTEAFF
TRBJ1-1	TRBD1	-	TRBV5-6	TGTGCCAGCAGCTTGTCCTGGACAGGCTTTGGGGTCACTGAAGCTTTCTTT	CASSLSWTGFGVTEAFF
TRBJ1-2	-	-	TRBV5-1	TGCGCCAGCAGCTTGGTAGCGGACCGCTATGGCTACACCTTC	CASSLVADRYGYTF
TRBJ2-7	-	few	TRBV5-1	TGCGCCAGCAGCTTGTCAGGGCTGGACGAGCAGTACTTC	CASSLSGLDEQYF
TRBJ1-6	-	-	TRBV7-3	TGTGCCAGCAGCCCAAGACAGAATAATTCACCCCTCCACTTT	CASSPRQNNSPLHF
TRBJ2-5	-	-	TRBV14	TGTGCCAGCAGCCAAGGGTCGGGGAGAGGCCAAGAGACCCAGTACTTC	CASSQGSGRGQETQYF
TRBJ2-1	-	-	TRBV20-1	TGCAGTGCTGGGAGGAATGAGCAGTTCTTC	CSAGRNEQFF
TRBJ1-3	TRBD1	-	TRBV5-1	TGCGCCAGCACCCCGAACCCGACAGGGGCCAGCTCTGGAAACACCATATATTTT	CASTPNPTGASSGNTIYF
TRBJ1-2	-	-	TRBV2	TGTGCCAGCAGTCTAGACGGGTACTATGGCTACACCTTC	CASSLDGYYGYTF
TRBJ2-3	-	-	TRBV12-5	TGTGCGGAGGGAGGAACAGATACGCAGTATTTT	CAEGGTDTQYF
TRBJ2-2	-	-	TRBV6-6	TGTGCCAGCAGTTACTATCGTCGGGGGAACACCGGGGAGCTGTTTTTT	CASSYYRRGNTGELFF
TRBJ2-7	TRBD2	-	TRBV27	TGTGCCAGCAGGACAGCGGGGTCGGGCTACGAGCAGTACTTC	CASRTAGSGYEQYF
TRBJ2-5	TRBD2	-	TRBV10-3	TGTGCCATCAGTGAGTCTGCTCTAGCGGCGACTAAACAAGAGACCCAGTACTTC	CAISESALAATKQETQYF
TRBJ1-5	-	once	TRBV6-1	TGTGCCAGCAGAGAATATAGCAATCAGCCCCAGCATTTT	CASREYSNQPQHF
TRBJ2-7	-	-	TRBV6-6	TGTGCCAGCAGTCAAGTTCAGGGTTCCGAGCAGTACTTC	CASSQVQGSEQYF
TRBJ2-3	TRBD1	-	TRBV4-3	TGCGCCAGCAGCCACACAGGGGATGGGGCAGATACGCAGTATTTT	CASSHTGDGADTQYF
TRBJ2-5	TRBD2	-	TRBV5-6	TGTGCCAGCAGCTTGGTTAGCGGGCTAGAGACCCAGTACTTC	CASSLVSGLETQYF
TRBJ2-2	TRBD1	-	TRBV28	TGTGCCAGCAGTTTCTCGACAGGGGACACCGGGGAGCTGTTTTTT	CASSFSTGDTGELFF
TRBJ1-3	TRBD1	-	TRBV28	TGTGCCAGCGTCCCCGGGACAGGCATTATCTCTGGAAACACCATATATTTT	CASVPGTGIISGNTIYF
TRBJ2-1	TRBD2	-	TRBV4-1	TGCGCCAGCAGCCAAGATCCGGCTAGCGGGGGGATACTTGAACAGTTCTTC	CASSQDPASGGILEQFF
TRBJ1-4	TRBD1	once	TRBV29-1	TGCAGCGTCCTACGGACAGGGTTAAATGAAAAACTGTTTTTT	CSVLRTGLNEKLFF
TRBJ2-7	TRBD2	-	TRBV27	TGTGCCAGCAGTCCTCTAGCGGGGGGGCCCGACGAGCAGTACTTC	CASSPLAGGPDEQYF
TRBJ2-7	TRBD1	-	TRBV5-4	TGTGCCAGCAGCTTGGGACAGGGGCCCCGCGAGCAGTACTTC	CASSLGQGPREQYF
TRBJ2-5	TRBD2	-	TRBV6-1	TGTGCCAGCAGTGAACCGACTAGCGGATTCCAAGAGACCCAGTACTTC	CASSEPTSGFQETQYF
TRBJ1-1	-	-	TRBV5-4	TGTGCCAGCAGCTTGGTGAGGGAGGGGGACACTGAAGCTTTCTTT	CASSLVREGDTEAFF
TRBJ2-2	-	-	TRBV11-2	TGTGCCAGCAGCTTAGCTCAGACTAAGCCTCGGGGCGGGGAGCTGTTTTTT	CASSLAQTKPRGGELFF
TRBJ1-3	-	-	TRBV9	TGTGCCAGCAGCGTAGCCCCCCATGGAAACACCATATATTTT	CASSVAPHGNTIYF
TRBJ1-5	-	-	TRBV10-3	TGTGCCATCAGTGACCTCGAGACAGGCGGCAATCAGCCCCAGCATTTT	CAISDLETGGNQPQHF
TRBJ2-7	-	once	TRBV28	TGTGCCAGCGCTTGGCATTCCTACGAGCAGTACTTC	CASAWHSYEQYF
TRBJ1-1	-	-	TRBV10-1	TGCGCCAGCAGTGCCACAGGGTCAGAAGCTTTCTTT	CASSATGSEAFF
TRBJ1-6	TRBD1	-	TRBV4-2	TGTGCCAGCAGCCAAGAAAACAGGGGCTATAATTCACCCCTCCACTTT	CASSQENRGYNSPLHF
TRBJ2-7	TRBD1	-	TRBV10-3	TGTGCCATCAGTGCCGGGACAGGGTATGTTAACGAGCAGTACTTC	CAISAGTGYVNEQYF
TRBJ2-1	TRBD2	few	TRBV6-5	TGTGCCAGCAGTTACCCTAGCGGGGCGAGGGGCAATGAGCAGTTCTTC	CASSYPSGARGNEQFF
TRBJ1-2	TRBD1	-	TRBV4-3	TGCGCCAGCAGCCAAGAGGAGGGACAGGGCTATGGCTACACCTTC	CASSQEEGQGYGYTF
TRBJ1-6	TRBD1	-	TRBV30	TGTGCCTCAGCGACAGGGAGCTCCTATAATTCACCCCTCCACTTT	CASATGSSYNSPLHF
TRBJ1-2	TRBD1	-	TRBV7-3	TGTGCCAGCAGCTTAACCGGACAGGGGGCATCTAGGGAAGGCTACACCTTC	CASSLTGQGASREGYTF
TRBJ2-5	-	-	TRBV5-6	TGTGCCAGCAGCTTGGCCGGTGGTGGGGGGGAGACCCAGTACTTC	CASSLAGGGGETQYF
TRBJ1-1	-	-	TRBV28	TGTGCCAGCAGTTTATACTCCGCGGGATTGAACACTGAAGCTTTCTTT	CASSLYSAGLNTEAFF
TRBJ2-3	-	-	TRBV7-8	TGTGCCAGCAGCTCCAGGGTGATCGGTGTGGCAGATACGCAGTATTTT	CASSSRVIGVADTQYF
TRBJ1-2	-	-	TRBV27	TGTGCCAGCAGAGACCCCCGAAGGGGCTATGGCTACACCTTC	CASRDPRRGYGYTF
TRBJ2-2	TRBD2	few	TRBV2	TGTGCCAGCAGTGCGGGACTAGCGGGGGGCACCGGGGAGCTGTTTTTT	CASSAGLAGGTGELFF
TRBJ1-3	-	-	TRBV27	TGTGCCAGCAGTTCGAATCAATACACCTCTGGAAACACCATATATTTT	CASSSNQYTSGNTIYF
TRBJ1-5	-	-	TRBV27	TGTGCCAGCAGTCAAGGGAGGTACCTTAGCAATCAGCCCCAGCATTTT	CASSQGRYLSNQPQHF
TRBJ2-7	TRBD1	-	TRBV30	TGTGCCTGGAGCGCCGGGACAGACTCCTACGAGCAGTACTTC	CAWSAGTDSYEQYF
TRBJ2-7	TRBD2	-	TRBV27	TGTGCCAGCAGTTCTACTAGCGGGGGATACGAGCAGTACTTC	CASSSTSGGYEQYF